The entry below gives a single TCR beta chain sequence along with its context. Antigen specificity is unknown. This sample was taken from a study of blood T cells in healthy people across ages. Overall study context: When template switching was applied, about one barcoded beta molecule was captured per two T cells.

The ends were cut back, 3 bases at V and 4 bases at J, with 16 bases in the middle. This CDR3 has 15 amino acids. CDR1 and CDR2 from the germline V gene are SQVTM and ANQGSEA. Whole-study findings and limits: Per million T cells, the diversity of TCR beta decreased roughly linearly as age advanced.

Using a J-beta primer mix together with a sample-barcoded 5' primer, a second PCR was run for roughly 6 to 11 cycles. At least 2.5 million CDR3-containing paired-end reads were obtained per sample. In TCRdb, the 5' RACE reads were re-called with MiXCR into one record per CDR3 protein. The sample consists of about 730,000 distinct CDR3 sequences, 40% to 45% of them appearing once. The chain is built from TRBV29-1 and TRBJ2-1; possibly TRBD1 or TRBD2 for D (6 bases each). The receptor was isolated from a woman aged 55-69 years in good health. Sequencing input: blood. The DNA of the CDR3 is TGCAGCGTTGAGCGTCCCGGAGGGGGATACAATGAGCAGTTCTTC. This translates into CSVERPGGGYNEQFF.